This TCR beta chain was documented in a study of T-cell memory formation after mild COVID-19. MiXCR, run by TCRdb on the 5' RACE reads, gives a single entry per CDR3 protein. The sample holds 350,000 to 550,000 distinct CDR3 sequences, under 20% seen once. The sample holds a few counts of this clonotype. The CDR3 is 11 residues long. V gave up 7 bases and J gave up 0 bases, with 2 bases separating them. This chain links TRBV12-3 or TRBV12-4 with TRBJ2-3; unclear D gene. Specimen: PBMCs or a T cell subset sorted from them (not recorded which). This sequence was found in a man aged 18 to 35 who had mild COVID-19 (a few samples of this study predate the infection). Cell type and time point are not known. The CDR3 DNA follows: TGTGCCAGCACAAGCACAGATACGCAGTATTTT. It encodes CASTSTDTQYF.